This is a list of T cell receptor beta chains from one sample in a study of OX40 agonist ivuxolimab in advanced cancers. TCRdb keeps only in-frame clones here, not all; method: immunoSEQ multiplex PCR. The sample has roughly 50,000 clones, over 80% seen once. Sequences were derived from CD4+ or CD8+ T cells sorted from blood, sampled in a trial of the OX40 agonist ivuxolimab. These receptors originate from an adult with an advanced solid tumor such as melanoma, head and neck, liver or kidney cancer. Each CDR3 is given with its conserved first and last residue. D genes are given only for firm matches.

len | v_gene | d_gene | CDR3aa
14 | TRBV21-1 | - | CASDLQARVGTQYF
14 | TRBV7-9 | TRBD1 | CASSPGQEAYEQYF
17 | TRBV5-1 | TRBD2 | CASSLGTSGGAMDTQYF
15 | TRBV9 | - | CASSVAGTENSPLHF
16 | TRBV6-6 | TRBD1 | CATQGRDRGSGNTIYF
13 | TRBV19 | - | CASSMGGEQPQHF
16 | TRBV2 | - | CASSESGTLAKNIQYF
14 | TRBV11-1 | - | CASSLTLGGYEQYF
14 | TRBV7-2 | - | CASQGGFSYNEQFF
17 | TRBV2 | TRBD2 | CASRAALAGGFTGELFF
13 | TRBV6-5 | TRBD1 | CASARDREGKLFF
15 | TRBV19 | - | CAGSIKAAGFFEAFF
15 | TRBV6-5 | - | CASSSTYREFGELFF
12 | TRBV7-2 | - | CASSLVGYEQYF
15 | TRBV30 | TRBD1 | CAWSRRTGMGVEQFF
13 | TRBV5-1 | - | CASSPRDLYGYTF